This paragraph reports one TCR beta chain. As yet, its antigen is unknown. This specimen comes from a study of OX40 agonist ivuxolimab in advanced cancers. Study summary: Those treated in dose escalation had hepatocellular carcinoma, melanoma, renal cell cancer or head and neck cancer. The dose-escalation cohort was around 83% male, with a mean age of 60 years, ranging about 20 to 85.

TCRdb's copy holds only in-frame clones and misses some; the assay was immunoSEQ multiplex PCR. Of tens of thousands of clones in the sample, 75% to 90% were seen once. Regarding the study as a whole: The study found that CD8+ T cells averaged more expanded clones than CD4+. At 0.1-3.0 mg/kg, partial responders had clonal expansion among the lowest observed.

The CDR3 runs 14 residues. After removal of 10 bases from V and 4 bases from J, the junction contained 13 bases not matched to a gene. CDR1 SEHNR and CDR2 FQNEAQ come from the germline V gene (reference sequence). V and J are TRBV7-9 and TRBJ2-7; 7 positions agree with TRBD1. The TCR was taken from an adult with an advanced solid tumor such as melanoma, head and neck, liver or kidney cancer. The sample here was CD4+ or CD8+ T cells sorted from blood, taken in a trial of the OX40 agonist ivuxolimab. CDR3 DNA: TGTGCCACTGGGATAGGGACAGCCCCGTACGAGCAGTACTTC. As protein: CATGIGTAPYEQYF.